This T cell receptor (beta chain) stems from a study of blood T cell repertoires in COVID-19. Across the study: Samples taken during acute and convalescent COVID-19 were collected in the United States, Italy and Spain. Sources were T cells, B-cell-depleted T cells, or PBMCs; the material itself was cDNA or gDNA.

Clones were sequenced by immunoSEQ multiplex PCR, and TCRdb holds only the in-frame ones, with some missing. Counted here are about 320,000 clones, approximately 82% occurring once; the ten biggest clones make up about 1.2%. This CDR3 is built from 14 residues. Germline CDR1 is LGHDT and CDR2 is YNNKEL (reference sequence). Trimming at V came to 8 bases and at J to 7 bases, leaving 7 bases not matched to a gene. The chain recombines TRBV3-1 (or the pseudogene TRBV3-2) with TRBJ2-1, with 11 nucleotides matching TRBD2. The receptor was derived from a woman between 50 and 59 years old with acute or convalescent COVID-19. The sample consisted of peripheral blood. CDR3 amino acids: CASATSGSHNEQFF. In DNA form, the CDR3 reads TGTGCCAGCGCTACTAGCGGGAGTCATAATGAGCAGTTCTTC.